Shown below are 8 T cell receptor beta chains from a single sample sequenced in a study of cytomegalovirus exposure and HLA in healthy donors. Primers included in the PCR were 60 Vbeta and 13 Jbeta primers. Clones were sequenced by immunoSEQ multiplex PCR, and TCRdb holds only the in-frame ones, with some missing. The sample yields about 160,000 clones, around 80% seen once. The sequenced material came from PBMCs. Receptors were obtained from a female donor in good health and CMV-seronegative.

CDR3 amino acids: CASSQTTSGGGNEQFF. DNA for the CDR3: TGCGCCAGCAGCCAAACCACTAGCGGGGGAGGGAATGAGCAGTTCTTC. The V gene is TRBV4-3, the J gene TRBJ2-1; TRBD2 aligns across 11 bases. The CDR3 covers 16 residues. Trimming removed 2 bases from V and 7 bases from J; junction bases left unmatched: 7. The germline V gene encodes CDR1 LGHNA and CDR2 YSLEER.

The chain joins TRBV11-1 to TRBJ2-5; TRBD1 aligns across 8 bases. The V gene end was trimmed by 4 bases and the J gene end by 0 bases; junction bases not matched to a gene: 4. This CDR3 is 15 amino acids long. Germline-derived CDR1 and CDR2 are SGHAT and FQDESV (reference sequence). CDR3 coding DNA: TGTGCCAGCAGCTCGACAGGGGCTGACCAAGAGACCCAGTACTTC. Amino acids: CASSSTGADQETQYF.

J is TRBJ2-1 and V is TRBV7-2; D perhaps matches TRBD1 (9 bases). Per germline, CDR1 SGHTA and CDR2 FQGNSA. V gave up 4 bases and J gave up 4 bases, with 17 bases separating them. This CDR3 is 16 amino acids long. CDR3 nucleotide sequence: TGTGCCAGCAGCTACAGGGGGCTAGCGGGTTACAATGAGCAGTTCTTC. Protein product: CASSYRGLAGYNEQFF.

This clone was detected a few times. The rearrangement links TRBV6-1 to TRBJ2-1, with D possibly TRBD1 on 6 matching bases. V gave up 5 bases and J gave up 7 bases, with 12 bases separating them. The CDR3 spans 13 residues. Germline-derived CDR1 and CDR2 are MNHNS and SASEGT. The CDR3 loop is CASSRTDRNEQFF. CDR3 bases: TGTGCCAGCAGTCGGACAGATCGAAATGAGCAGTTCTTC.

This clone came up a few times. The gene calls are TRBV6-4 and TRBJ2-3; possibly TRBD1 for D (6 bases). This CDR3 is built from 14 residues. Per the germline V gene, CDR1 is MRHNA and CDR2 is SNTAGT. The ends were cut back, 5 bases at V and 2 bases at J, with 11 bases in the middle. The CDR3 is CASSPQGTTDTQYF. The CDR3 DNA is TGTGCCAGCAGTCCTCAGGGGACCACAGATACGCAGTATTTT.

This clone was seen just once. The chain joins TRBV28 to TRBJ1-1; tentatively, D is TRBD1 (6 bases). Germline V lookup: CDR1 MDHEN, CDR2 SYDVKM. V shed 7 bases and J shed 2 bases, with 11 bases lying between them. CDR3 size: 13 residues. As DNA, the CDR3 is TGTGCCAGCACCGGGACACAAAACACTGAAGCTTTCTTT. Translation: CASTGTQNTEAFF.

The sample holds a few counts of this clone. The chain links TRBV27 to TRBJ2-5; D gene ambiguous. This CDR3 has 14 residues. Germline V gene lookup returns CDR1 MNHEY and CDR2 SMNVEV (reference sequence). The V gene lost 2 bases and the J gene lost 1 base, with 8 bases spanning the gap. Here the CDR3 reads CASSLLGSQETQYF. CDR3 bases: TGTGCCAGCAGTTTACTAGGCAGCCAAGAGACCCAGTACTTC.

This sequence joins TRBV28 and TRBJ1-1; TRBD1 aligns across 9 bases. The V and J ends lost 4 bases and 0 bases, in that order; junction bases with no gene match: 6. The length of the CDR3 is 16 residues. Germline-derived CDR1 and CDR2 are MDHEN and SYDVKM. CDR3 sequence: CASSSRGQGMNTEAFF. Here the CDR3 DNA reads TGTGCCAGCAGTTCAAGGGGACAGGGCATGAACACTGAAGCTTTCTTT.